This T cell receptor beta chain emerged from a study of blood T cell repertoires in COVID-19. Study in general: T cells, B-cell-depleted T cells, or PBMCs supplied cDNA or gDNA.

The authors' processing: Estimation of nucleated cell counts was performed using reference gene primer amplification. TCRdb's copy holds only in-frame clones and misses some; the assay was immunoSEQ multiplex PCR. For V, J and clone size, that table is used; D and trimming come from the DNA. The data hold about 44,000 clones, with about nine tenths observed a single time. The CDR3 runs 13 residues. CDR1 is SGHNT, CDR2 YYREEE, per germline (reference sequence). V was pared by 0 bases and J by 6 bases, with 10 bases between. The specimen was peripheral blood. The TCR was taken from a man between 65 and 85 years old with active COVID-19. V and J are TRBV5-4 and TRBJ2-7, with TRBD2 as a possible D gene (6 bases). CDR3 protein: CASSLVSGGEQYF. In DNA, the CDR3 is TGTGCCAGCAGCTTGGTTTCCGGGGGCGAGCAGTACTTC.